Listed below are T cell receptor beta chains from one sample, sequenced in a study of memory CD4+ T cells and cytomegalovirus serostatus. Here immunoSEQ multiplex PCR was the method, and the copy in TCRdb shows in-frame clones only, minus some. The sample gives more than 45,000 clones, roughly 74% of which show up once; 0.9% to 1.5% is in the top ten. Sequencing was carried out using memory CD4+ T cells from blood. The receptor source for this set is an adult in good health and CMV-seropositive. Each CDR3 is given with its conserved first and last residue. The order of the fields is D gene, clone size, V gene, CDR3 length, J gene, CDR3 DNA, CDR3 protein. The D gene is left open where the match is weak. Clone size, where shown, is once, few, many, or a class for clones that have expanded.

-	few	TRBV7-2	14	TRBJ2-3	TGTGCCAGCAGCCCTCGACTGATGACAGATACGCAGTATTTT	CASSPRLMTDTQYF
-	-	TRBV5-6	15	TRBJ2-1	TGTGCCAGCAGGTCTGGAGGGGGCCGGTACAATGAGCAGTTCTTC	CASRSGGGRYNEQFF
-	-	TRBV2	13	TRBJ1-4	TGTGCCAGCGGTCGGGAAGGTGGCGAAAAACTGTTTTTT	CASGREGGEKLFF
-	-	TRBV10-3	16	TRBJ2-1	TGTGCCATCAGTGAGCCCGCAAAAAATGCGGCCAATGAGCAGTTCTTC	CAISEPAKNAANEQFF
-	few	TRBV29-1	13	TRBJ1-1	TGCAGCGTTGGTGACAGACTGAACACTGAAGCTTTCTTT	CSVGDRLNTEAFF
-	-	TRBV5-1	15	TRBJ1-6	TGCGCCAGCAGCTTGGATGCCAGGGACGGATCACCCCTCCACTTT	CASSLDARDGSPLHF
-	once	TRBV7-9	16	TRBJ2-5	TGTGCCAGCAGCCCGACGTGGGGGGACAACCAAGAGACCCAGTACTTC	CASSPTWGDNQETQYF
TRBD1	-	TRBV7-7	14	TRBJ2-1	TGTGCTAGCAGCTTAGGCAGGGGGCAGAATGAGCAGTTCTTC	CASSLGRGQNEQFF
TRBD1	-	TRBV6-5	14	TRBJ2-5	TGTGCCAGCAGTTACGGCAGGGGGCAAGAGACCCAGTACTTC	CASSYGRGQETQYF
-	-	TRBV7-2	16	TRBJ1-5	TGTGCCAGCAGCCCAGAGACAGATTATAGCAATCAGCCCCAGCATTTT	CASSPETDYSNQPQHF
TRBD2	few	TRBV29-1	14	TRBJ2-5	TGCAGCGCCTCTACAGCGGGGGCCAGTGAGACCCAGTACTTC	CSASTAGASETQYF
-	-	TRBV2	16	TRBJ2-2	TGTGCCAGCGGCCTTTGGCTAACGACGAACACCGGGGAGCTGTTTTTT	CASGLWLTTNTGELFF
-	-	TRBV7-9	14	TRBJ1-3	TGTGCCAGCAGCTTGGGGGTCTCTGGAAACACCATATATTTT	CASSLGVSGNTIYF
TRBD2	once	TRBV11-1	17	TRBJ2-1	TGTGCCAGCAGCTTTAGCTCCGGGAGCGGGGGGAACAATGAGCAGTTCTTC	CASSFSSGSGGNNEQFF
-	-	TRBV7-2	14	TRBJ2-3	TGTGCCAGCAGCCTAAGTGGGCGGGGAGATACGCAGTATTTT	CASSLSGRGDTQYF
-	-	TRBV6-6	12	TRBJ2-1	TGTGCCAGCAGACCGACCTACAATGAGCAGTTCTTC	CASRPTYNEQFF
TRBD1	-	TRBV18	13	TRBJ2-7	TGTGCCAGCTCCCCGACAGGGAGAGGGGAGCAGTACTTC	CASSPTGRGEQYF
-	-	TRBV10-3	18	TRBJ2-1	TGTGCCATCAGTGAGCGTTCGGGGCTCCTGGGTAAATACGATGAGCAGTTCTTC	CAISERSGLLGKYDEQFF
TRBD1	-	TRBV6-5	14	TRBJ2-1	TGTGCCAGCAGCCGAAGGACAGGGGGCGATGAGCAGTTCTTC	CASSRRTGGDEQFF
-	-	TRBV7-2	14	TRBJ1-5	TGTGCCAGCAGCTTACTGAGGGGCAATCAGCCCCAGCATTTT	CASSLLRGNQPQHF
-	few	TRBV11-2	17	TRBJ2-7	TGTGCCAGCAGCTTAGATAGGTTAAGGGAAGGGAACTACGAGCAGTACTTC	CASSLDRLREGNYEQYF
TRBD1	once	TRBV6-6	14	TRBJ1-1	TGTGCCAGCAGTTACTCTCAGGGGGAGACTGAAGCTTTCTTT	CASSYSQGETEAFF
TRBD2	-	TRBV7-2	17	TRBJ2-7	TGTGCCAGCGCCAACCCTCGGGCTAGCGGGGTCCGATACGAGCAGTACTTC	CASANPRASGVRYEQYF
-	-	TRBV4-3	16	TRBJ2-2	TGCGCCAGCAGCCAATGGGGCAGGGCGGACACCGGGGAGCTGTTTTTT	CASSQWGRADTGELFF
TRBD2	-	TRBV7-2	14	TRBJ2-1	TGTGCCAGCAGCTTAGCCGGGGGGTACAATGAGCAGTTCTTC	CASSLAGGYNEQFF
-	once	TRBV6-4	16	TRBJ1-2	TGTGCCAGCAGTGACTCGAACCGAGGATTCCACTATGGCTACACCTTC	CASSDSNRGFHYGYTF
TRBD1	-	TRBV4-2	15	TRBJ1-1	TGTGCCAGCAGCTTACAATCAGGGGGCAGCACTGAAGCTTTCTTT	CASSLQSGGSTEAFF
-	-	TRBV4-2	15	TRBJ1-4	TGTGCCAGCAGCCACGTCTTGGGGCGGGGTGAAAAACTGTTTTTT	CASSHVLGRGEKLFF
-	-	TRBV9	16	TRBJ1-2	TGTGCCAGCAGCGTAGCTCGGCGGGGGCAGGACTATGGCTACACCTTC	CASSVARRGQDYGYTF
TRBD2	-	TRBV5-1	14	TRBJ2-5	TGCGCCAGCACAGCGGGGCTTCCCGAGGAGACCCAGTACTTC	CASTAGLPEETQYF
-	-	TRBV5-4	14	TRBJ1-4	TGTGCCAGCAGCAGCCAGGGTAATAGGGAAAAACTGTTTTTT	CASSSQGNREKLFF
-	-	TRBV29-1	14	TRBJ2-7	TGCAGCGTTGGGGCTGGGGCAGAGGCTAGCGAGCAGTACTTC	CSVGAGAEASEQYF
-	-	TRBV2	12	TRBJ2-1	TGTGCCAGCAGTGAAATCCGGGCGATGCAGTTCTTC	CASSEIRAMQFF
-	-	TRBV4-1	17	TRBJ2-3	TGCGCCAGCAGCCCCCCAGGGCTCTTGTCCACCACAGATACGCAGTATTTT	CASSPPGLLSTTDTQYF
TRBD1	-	TRBV5-4	13	TRBJ2-1	TGTGCCAGCAGTGCCAACAGGGGGAATGAGCAGTTCTTC	CASSANRGNEQFF
-	-	TRBV20-1	11	TRBJ1-5	TGCAGTGCGGCAGGAGATCAGCCCCAGCATTTT	CSAAGDQPQHF
-	-	TRBV6-5	15	TRBJ1-4	TGTGCCAGCAGTTCCAGAGATGCAACTAATGAAAAACTGTTTTTT	CASSSRDATNEKLFF
-	-	TRBV28	12	TRBJ2-7	TGTGCCAGCAGCCCAGCGGGTTACGAGCAGTACTTC	CASSPAGYEQYF
TRBD2	-	TRBV7-8	15	TRBJ2-3	TGTGCCAGCAGCTTAGTGGGACTAGATATAGGTACGCAGTATTTT	CASSLVGLDIGTQYF
-	-	TRBV7-3	15	TRBJ2-5	TGTGCCAGCAGCCCCGGGCTCGGGGATTCAGAGACCCAGTACTTC	CASSPGLGDSETQYF
TRBD1	few	TRBV7-2	15	TRBJ2-2	TGTGCCAGCAGCCGACAGGGGGCGGGAACCGGGGAGCTGTTTTTT	CASSRQGAGTGELFF
-	-	TRBV4-3	14	TRBJ1-1	TGCGCCAGCAGCCAAGATGGGACGGGGTCTGAAGCTTTCTTT	CASSQDGTGSEAFF
-	-	TRBV7-2	13	TRBJ2-6	TGTGCCAGCAGCTTAGGGCGGGCCAACGTCCTGACTTTC	CASSLGRANVLTF